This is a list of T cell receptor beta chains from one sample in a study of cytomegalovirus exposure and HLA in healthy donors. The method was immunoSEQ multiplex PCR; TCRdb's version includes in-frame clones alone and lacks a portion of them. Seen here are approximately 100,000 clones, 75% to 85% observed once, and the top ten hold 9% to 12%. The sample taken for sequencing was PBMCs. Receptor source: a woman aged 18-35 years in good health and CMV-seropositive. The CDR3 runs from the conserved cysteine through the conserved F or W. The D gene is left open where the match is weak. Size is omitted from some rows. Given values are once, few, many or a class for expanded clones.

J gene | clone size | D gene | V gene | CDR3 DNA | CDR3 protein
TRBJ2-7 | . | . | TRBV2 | TGTGCCAGCAGTGATGGAGGGTGGGAGCAGTACTTC | CASSDGGWEQYF
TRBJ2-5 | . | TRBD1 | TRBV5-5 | TGTGCCAGCCTCCAAGGACAGGGGGCGAGGGAGCAGTACTTC | CASLQGQGAREQYF
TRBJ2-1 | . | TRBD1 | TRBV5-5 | TGTGCCAGCAGCTTAGGGACAGGGGACGAGCAGTTCTTC | CASSLGTGDEQFF
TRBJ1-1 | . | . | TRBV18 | TGTGCCAGCTCACCACCGGTCCAGGGCCCGAACACTGAAGCTTTCTTT | CASSPPVQGPNTEAFF
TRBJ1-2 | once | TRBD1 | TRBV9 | TGTGCCAGCAGGGATACAGGGGTCGGGTATGGCTACACCTTC | CASRDTGVGYGYTF
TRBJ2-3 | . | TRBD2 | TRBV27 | TGTGCCGTAACGTCTGCCGGCGGGGGGGCTGCAGATACGCAGTATTTT | CAVTSAGGGAADTQYF
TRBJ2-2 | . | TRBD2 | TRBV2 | TGTGCCAGCAGTGAACCCGGGACTAGTAACCCCGGGGAGCTGTTTTTT | CASSEPGTSNPGELFF
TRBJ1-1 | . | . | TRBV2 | TGTGCCAGCACCGAGGTATATGAAGCTTTCTTT | CASTEVYEAFF
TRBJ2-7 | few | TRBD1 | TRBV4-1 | TGCGCCAGCAGCCCGTGGCGCCGGGACAGGGGGGGATCCTACGAGCAGTACTTC | CASSPWRRDRGGSYEQYF
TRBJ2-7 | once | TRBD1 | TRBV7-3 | TGTGCCAGCAGCTTAGCCGGACAGGGAGCCTACGAGCAGTACTTC | CASSLAGQGAYEQYF
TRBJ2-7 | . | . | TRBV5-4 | TGTGCCAGCAGTTTGACCGGGATTCTCTACGAGCAGTACTTC | CASSLTGILYEQYF
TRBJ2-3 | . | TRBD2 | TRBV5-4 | TGTGCCAGCAGCTCCTCCGGGACTAGCATGGATACGCAGTATTTT | CASSSSGTSMDTQYF
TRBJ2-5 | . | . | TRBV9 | TGTGCCAGCAGCGTAGATCTGTATCAAGAGACCCAGTACTTC | CASSVDLYQETQYF
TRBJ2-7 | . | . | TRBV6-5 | TGCGCCAGCGGGGGACAGGGACCCTCACAGCAGTACTTC | CASGGQGPSQQYF
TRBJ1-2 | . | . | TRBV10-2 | TGCGCCAGCAGTGGTCTCGTCCGGGGGTTAAACTATGGCTACACCTTC | CASSGLVRGLNYGYTF
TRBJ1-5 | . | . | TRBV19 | TGTGCCAGTTGGGGAGGGACTCAGCCCCAGCATTTT | CASWGGTQPQHF
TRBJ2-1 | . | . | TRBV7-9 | TGTGCCAGCAGCTTAGCGTCGACAGACAATGAGCAGTTCTTC | CASSLASTDNEQFF
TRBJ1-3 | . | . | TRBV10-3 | TGTGCCATCAGTGACATTGCTGGAAACACCATATATTTT | CAISDIAGNTIYF
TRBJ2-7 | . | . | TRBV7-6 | TGTGCCAGCAGCCACCCTGGACAGACGACTTCCTACGAGCAGTACTTC | CASSHPGQTTSYEQYF
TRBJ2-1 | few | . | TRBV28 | TGTGCCAGTCACCGGGGCTCCTACAATGAGCAGTTCTTC | CASHRGSYNEQFF
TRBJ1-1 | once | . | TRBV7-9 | TGTGCCAGCAGCTTAGCCCCCGTGGGGCATCTGGACACTGAAGCTTTCTTT | CASSLAPVGHLDTEAFF